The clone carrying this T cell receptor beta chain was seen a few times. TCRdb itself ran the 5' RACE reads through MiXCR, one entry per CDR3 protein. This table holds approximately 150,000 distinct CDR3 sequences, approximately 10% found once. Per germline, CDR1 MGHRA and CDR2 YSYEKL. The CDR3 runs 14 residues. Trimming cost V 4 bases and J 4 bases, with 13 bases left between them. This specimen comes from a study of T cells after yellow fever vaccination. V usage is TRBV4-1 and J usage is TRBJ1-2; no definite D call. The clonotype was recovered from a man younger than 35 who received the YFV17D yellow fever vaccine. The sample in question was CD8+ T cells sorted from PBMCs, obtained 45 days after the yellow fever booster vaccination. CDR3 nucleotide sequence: TGCGCCAGCAGCCCCTTGCAGGAAATCTATGGCTACACCTTC. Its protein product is CASSPLQEIYGYTF.